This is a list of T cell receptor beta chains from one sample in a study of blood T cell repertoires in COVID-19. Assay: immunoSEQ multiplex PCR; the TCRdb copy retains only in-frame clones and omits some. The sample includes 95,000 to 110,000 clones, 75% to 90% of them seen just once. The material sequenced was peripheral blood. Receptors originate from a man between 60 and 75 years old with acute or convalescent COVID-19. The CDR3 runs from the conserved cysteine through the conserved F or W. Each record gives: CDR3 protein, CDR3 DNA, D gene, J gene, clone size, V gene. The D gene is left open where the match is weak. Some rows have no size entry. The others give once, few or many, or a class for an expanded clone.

CSVEIEGRRGGQGGYTF,TGCAGCGTTGAAATTGAAGGGCGGAGGGGTGGTCAGGGTGGCTACACCTTC,NA,TRBJ1-2,NA,TRBV29-1
CASRMTGGHEKLFF,TGTGCCAGCAGGATGACAGGGGGGCATGAAAAACTGTTTTTT,TRBD1,TRBJ1-4,NA,TRBV28
CATSTRQGELSYEQYF,TGTGCCACCAGCACAAGACAGGGGGAGCTCTCCTACGAGCAGTACTTC,TRBD1,TRBJ2-7,NA,TRBV15
CASSLQYQETQYF,TGTGCCAGCTCACTACAGTACCAAGAGACCCAGTACTTC,NA,TRBJ2-5,NA,TRBV18
CASSQGSGGSTDTQYF,TGCGCCAGCAGCCAAGGGTCGGGAGGGAGCACAGATACGCAGTATTTT,TRBD2,TRBJ2-3,once,TRBV4-3
CASSLVGQNSPLHF,TGTGCCAGCAGCTTAGTCGGACAGAACTCACCCCTCCACTTT,NA,TRBJ1-6,NA,TRBV11-2
CAIQQGTGREQFF,TGTGCCATACAACAGGGTACAGGGCGGGAGCAGTTCTTC,NA,TRBJ2-1,NA,TRBV6-5
CASGSRDRGDEKLFF,TGTGCCAGCGGCTCTCGGGACAGGGGTGATGAAAAACTGTTTTTT,TRBD1,TRBJ1-4,NA,TRBV6-6
CASSPSLYEADGYTF,TGTGCCAGCTCCCCGTCTCTCTATGAGGCGGATGGCTACACCTTC,NA,TRBJ1-2,NA,TRBV18
CASSYRTGITGELFF,TGTGCCAGCAGTTACAGGACGGGGATCACCGGGGAGCTGTTTTTT,NA,TRBJ2-2,NA,TRBV6-5
CSVDKGSGGETQYF,TGCAGCGTTGATAAAGGCTCGGGGGGAGAGACCCAGTACTTC,TRBD2,TRBJ2-5,NA,TRBV29-1
CATSGQGGVSDTQYF,TGTGCCACCAGTGGACAGGGGGGAGTTTCGGATACGCAGTATTTT,TRBD1,TRBJ2-3,once,TRBV24-1
CASTLGLGSPDTQYF,TGTGCCAGTACCCTGGGACTAGGTTCCCCAGATACGCAGTATTTT,TRBD2,TRBJ2-3,NA,TRBV19
CAWTRTGGVGNTEAFF,TGTGCCTGGACCCGGACAGGGGGCGTCGGGAACACTGAAGCTTTCTTT,TRBD1,TRBJ1-1,NA,TRBV30
CASSLIGGRPTTDTQYF,TGTGCCAGCAGCCTAATCGGGGGGAGGCCCACCACAGATACGCAGTATTTT,TRBD2,TRBJ2-3,NA,TRBV5-6
CASSLDRSNTGELFF,TGTGCCAGCAGCTTAGATAGATCCAACACCGGGGAGCTGTTTTTT,NA,TRBJ2-2,NA,TRBV11-2